The 3 T cell receptor beta chains reported below all come from one sample, sequenced in a study of radiotherapy plus CTLA-4 blockade in lung cancer. The repertoire was sequenced with immunoSEQ multiplex PCR; TCRdb's copy has only in-frame clones and lacks some. This sample has more than 95,000 clones; approximately 74% occur once, and the top ten carry around 2.7%. The specimen was peripheral blood, collected from a patient treated with radiotherapy plus ipilimumab. The source of these receptors is a human donor with non-small cell lung cancer who had a partial response to radiotherapy plus ipilimumab. Some clones in this sample may be carry-over from other donors' samples.

V usage is TRBV18 and J usage is TRBJ2-7, with TRBD2 matching 8 bases. The germline gives CDR1 KGHSH, CDR2 LQKENI. This CDR3 is 18 amino acids long. The ends lost 6 bases at V and 2 bases at J; junction bases unmatched: 18. The CDR3 is CASSRQVGTSTSPYEQYF. CDR3 in DNA: TGTGCCAGCTCGCGACAGGTCGGGACTAGTACCTCCCCCTACGAGCAGTACTTC.

The genes are TRBV14 and TRBJ1-1; 7 bases are shared with TRBD1. Germline CDR1 and CDR2: SGHDN and FVKESK. Trimming cost V 1 base and J 7 bases; bases outside gene matches: 15. The CDR3 runs 17 residues. The CDR3 nucleotides read TGTGCCAGCAGCCAAGCGAGGCCGACAGGGAGCCACGTTGAAGCTTTCTTT. This encodes CASSQARPTGSHVEAFF.

This rearrangement joins TRBV18 to TRBJ2-1, with TRBD1 matching over 8 bases. V shed 3 bases, J shed 1 base, and the junction held 2 bases outside the gene matches. Germline V gives CDR1 KGHSH, CDR2 LQKENI. This CDR3 comprises 15 residues. This CDR3 reads CASSPGQGSYNEQFF. The CDR3 region has the DNA TGTGCCAGCTCACCCGGACAGGGATCCTACAATGAGCAGTTCTTC.